The clone carrying this TCR beta chain was observed many times. Its antigen is as yet unknown. This sample is part of a study of T cell repertoires in cytomegalovirus infection. Study as a whole: Both a matching HLA type and CMV infection were indicated by public TCR beta signatures.

CDR1 is SGHTA and CDR2 is FQGNSA in the germline V gene. V lost 2 bases and J lost 3, with 7 bases in between. The CDR3 length is 13 residues. In TCRdb, the reads were re-called with MiXCR into one record per CDR3 protein. The data show around 280,000 distinct CDR3 sequences, approximately 15% seen once. Study findings and constraints: Carriage of CMV together with the relevant HLA was identifiable through cumulative public TCR beta family frequency. Clonotypes of TCR beta that were HLA-C-restricted and CMV-specific dominated the ex vivo response.

Sequencing used PBMCs. The chain carries TRBV7-2 and TRBJ1-1; D is undetermined. This clonotype was obtained from a human donor in good health (CMV status not recorded). Some clones in this sample may be carry-over from other donors' samples. DNA of the CDR3: TGTGCCAGCAGCTTACAACAGTACACTGAAGCTTTCTTT. Protein: CASSLQQYTEAFF.